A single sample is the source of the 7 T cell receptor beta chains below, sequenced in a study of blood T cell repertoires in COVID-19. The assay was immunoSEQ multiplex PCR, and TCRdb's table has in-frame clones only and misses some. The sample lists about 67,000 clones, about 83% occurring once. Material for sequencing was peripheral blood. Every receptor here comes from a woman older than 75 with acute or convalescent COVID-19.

The CDR3 here is CASSSTSGYEQYF. The CDR3 DNA reads TGTGCCAGCAGCTCGACTAGCGGCTACGAGCAGTACTTC. V usage is TRBV7-2 and J usage is TRBJ2-7, with 9 bases lining up with TRBD2. Germline CDR1 SGHTA, CDR2 FQGNSA. The length of the CDR3 is 13 residues. The V and J ends lost 4 bases and 3 bases, in that order; junction bases with no gene match: 1. The full variable domain, rest sourced from reference TRBV7-2 and TRBJ2-7, is GAGVSQSPSNKVTEKGKDVELRCDPISGHTALYWYRQSLGQGLEFLIYFQGNSAPDKSGLPSDRFSAERTGGSVSTLTIQRTQQEDSAVYLCASSSTSGYEQYFGPGTRLTVT.

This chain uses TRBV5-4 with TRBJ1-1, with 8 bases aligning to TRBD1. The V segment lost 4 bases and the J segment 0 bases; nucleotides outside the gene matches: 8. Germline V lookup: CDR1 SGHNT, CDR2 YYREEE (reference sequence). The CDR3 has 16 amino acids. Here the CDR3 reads CASSPGQGRMNTEAFF. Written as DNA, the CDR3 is TGTGCCAGCAGCCCCGGACAGGGCCGTATGAACACTGAAGCTTTCTTT. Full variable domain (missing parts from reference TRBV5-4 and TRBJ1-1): ETGVTQSPTHLIKTRGQQVTLRCSSQSGHNTVSWYQQALGQGPQFIFQYYREEENGRGNFPPRFSGLQFPNYSSELNVNALELDDSALYLCASSPGQGRMNTEAFFGQGTRLTVV.

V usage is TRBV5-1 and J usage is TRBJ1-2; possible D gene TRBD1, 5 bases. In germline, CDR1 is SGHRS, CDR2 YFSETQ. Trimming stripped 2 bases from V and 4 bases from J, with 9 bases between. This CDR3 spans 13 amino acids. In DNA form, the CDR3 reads TGCGCCAGCAGCTTTGACAGCACCTATGGCTACACCTTC. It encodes CASSFDSTYGYTF.

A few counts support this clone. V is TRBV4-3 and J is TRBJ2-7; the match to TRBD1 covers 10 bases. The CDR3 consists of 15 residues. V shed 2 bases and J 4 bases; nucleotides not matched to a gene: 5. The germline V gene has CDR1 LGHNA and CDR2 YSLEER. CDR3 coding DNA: TGCGCCAGCAGCCAATCCGGGACAGGGGTATACGAGCAGTACTTC. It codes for CASSQSGTGVYEQYF.

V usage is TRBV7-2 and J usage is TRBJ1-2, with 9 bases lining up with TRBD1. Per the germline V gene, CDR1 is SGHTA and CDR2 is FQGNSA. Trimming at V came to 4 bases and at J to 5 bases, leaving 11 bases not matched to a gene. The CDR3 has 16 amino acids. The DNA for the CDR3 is TGTGCCAGCAGCTCCGCCGGGGGGACAGGGAGGTATGGCTACACCTTC. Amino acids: CASSSAGGTGRYGYTF.

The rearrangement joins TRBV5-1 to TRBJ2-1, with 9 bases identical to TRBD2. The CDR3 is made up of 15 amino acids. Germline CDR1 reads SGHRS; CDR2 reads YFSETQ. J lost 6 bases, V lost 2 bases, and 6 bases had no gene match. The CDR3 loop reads CASSFAGGPSNEQFF. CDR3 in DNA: TGCGCCAGCAGCTTCGCGGGAGGGCCTAGCAATGAGCAGTTCTTC. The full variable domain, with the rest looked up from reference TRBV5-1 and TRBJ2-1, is KAGVTQTPRYLIKTRGQQVTLSCSPISGHRSVSWYQQTPGQGLQFLFEYFSETQRNKGNFPGRFSGRQFSNSRSEMNVSTLELGDSALYLCASSFAGGPSNEQFFGPGTRLTVL.

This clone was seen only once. The CDR3 bases are TGTGCCAGCCAGTTTTCTCCAGCTAATGAAAAACTGTTTTTT. Its protein is CASQFSPANEKLFF. The chain has TRBV2 and TRBJ1-4; the D is unclear. The CDR3 loop spans 14 amino acids. V was trimmed by 8 bases and J by 3 bases, leaving 13 bases between them. Germline V gene data show CDR1 as SNHLY and CDR2 as FYNNEI.